Sequencing of this T cell receptor beta chain was carried out in a study of cytomegalovirus exposure and HLA in healthy donors. Concerning this clone itself: What it binds is not known.

CDR1 and CDR2 from the germline V gene are SGHRS and YFSETQ. The CDR3 sequence is 15 residues long. Trimming cost V 5 bases and J 0 bases, with 11 bases left between them. Use of 60 Vbeta and 13 Jbeta primers characterized the PCR. The protocol was immunoSEQ multiplex PCR, while the TCRdb copy is restricted to in-frame clones and leaves out a portion. The table lists about 200,000 clones. General observations from the study: The HLA-A and HLA-B alleles of most subjects were reportedly predicted accurately from TCR beta sequences. Several top significant clusters appeared, in a later analysis, to be linked to common viral pathogens.

The clonotype originates from a girl aged 2 to 9 in good health and CMV-seropositive. Material: PBMCs. V and J are TRBV5-1 and TRBJ2-2, with D possibly being TRBD1 (6 bases). CDR3 nucleotide sequence: TGCGCCAGCAGGCTCGGGACAACGAACACCGGGGAGCTGTTTTTT. Its protein product is CASRLGTTNTGELFF.